This TCR beta chain derives from a study of T cell repertoires in cytomegalovirus infection. TCRdb fed the reads into MiXCR, producing one record per CDR3 protein. The sample records a few hundred thousand distinct CDR3 sequences, about 13% being singletons. At least ten counts were recorded for this clonotype. Trimming took 5 bases from V and 1 from J, leaving 5 bases between them. CDR1 is SEHNR, CDR2 FQNEAQ, per germline (reference sequence). This CDR3 has 12 amino acids. The sample was PBMCs. This clonotype was sampled from a human donor in good health (CMV status not recorded). Some clones in this sample may be carry-over from other donors' samples. The gene calls are TRBV7-9 and TRBJ2-5; no clear D. CDR3 region: CASSGRQETQYF. In DNA form, the CDR3 reads TGTGCCAGCAGCGGGCGCCAAGAGACCCAGTACTTC.